The source of this TCR beta chain is a study of blood T cell repertoires in COVID-19. Looking at the study overall: Samples representing acute and convalescent COVID-19 were sourced from the United States, Italy and Spain.

CDR3 length: 15 residues. Germline loops: CDR1 SGHRS, CDR2 YFSETQ. J lost 2 bases, V lost 4 bases, and 8 bases had no gene match. In the study's own analysis: The assay estimated nucleated cells by amplifying reference gene primers. TCRdb's table, derived via immunoSEQ multiplex PCR, lists solely in-frame clones and lacks some. V, J and clone size reflect that table, while D and trimming were determined from the DNA. Among 200,000 to 250,000 clones, about nine tenths were seen once, and the ten largest hold around 2.9%. Sequencing used peripheral blood. This receptor was taken from a woman aged 55 to 70 with acute or convalescent COVID-19. The chain joins TRBV5-1 to TRBJ1-1; TRBD1 matches 7 bases. CDR3 loop: CASSPGDRTNTEAFF. In nucleotides, the CDR3 is TGCGCCAGCAGCCCGGGGGACAGAACTAACACTGAAGCTTTCTTT.